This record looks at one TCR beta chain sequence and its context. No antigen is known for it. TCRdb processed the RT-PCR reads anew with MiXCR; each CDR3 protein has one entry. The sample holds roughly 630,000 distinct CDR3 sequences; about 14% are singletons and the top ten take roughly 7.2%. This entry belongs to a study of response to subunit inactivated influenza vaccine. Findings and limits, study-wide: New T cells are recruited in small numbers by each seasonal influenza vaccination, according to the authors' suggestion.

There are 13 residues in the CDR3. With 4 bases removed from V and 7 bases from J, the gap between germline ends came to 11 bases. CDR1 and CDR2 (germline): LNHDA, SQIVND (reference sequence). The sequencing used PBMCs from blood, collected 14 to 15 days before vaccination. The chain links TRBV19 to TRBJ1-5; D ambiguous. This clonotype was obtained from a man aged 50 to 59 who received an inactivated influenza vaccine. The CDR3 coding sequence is TGTGCCAGTAGTACCCAAAAGGGCCAGCCCCAGCATTTT. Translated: CASSTQKGQPQHF.